This is a list of T cell receptor beta chains from one sample in a study of metastatic and nonmetastatic thyroid tumors. TCRdb re-clonotyped the PCR reads via MiXCR. The table lists approximately 32,000 clones, around 23% of them singletons. The sequenced sample consisted of tumor tissue. The receptors were sampled from a male donor with papillary thyroid cancer or a benign thyroid nodule (not recorded which). Some clones in this sample may be carry-over from other donors' samples. CDR3s leave out the opening cysteine and the closing phenylalanine or tryptophan.

v_gene	j_gene	CDR3aa
TRBV20-1	TRBJ1-1	SARVIPNTEAF
TRBV28	TRBJ2-5	ASSSGCLFETQY
TRBV6-6	TRBJ1-2	ASSYLNSYGYT
TRBV6-2/TRBV6-3	TRBJ2-7	ASSYLGSEQY
TRBV11-1	TRBJ2-1	ASSLVPNNEQF
TRBV7-9	TRBJ1-1	ASSPPTGSNTEAF
TRBV7-2	TRBJ2-6	ASRATTAGANVLT
TRBV7-6	TRBJ2-2	ASSFGGPNTGELF
TRBV3-1	TRBJ1-5	ASSQEGQPQH
TRBV11-3	TRBJ2-7	ASRADSDYEQY
TRBV15	TRBJ1-5	ATSGGQGSNQPQH
TRBV5-1	TRBJ2-7	ASSQGGASYEQY
TRBV7-9	TRBJ1-2	ASSFARGGDGYT
TRBV27	TRBJ1-5	ASSLQGSQPQH
TRBV2	TRBJ2-7	ASSFPGLAGAMGSGEQY
TRBV29-1	TRBJ1-1	SDSVGTEAF
TRBV10-3	TRBJ2-1	AISEGALHVSEQF
TRBV12-3/TRBV12-4	TRBJ2-1	ASSLLAGMYNEQF
TRBV20-1	TRBJ2-1	SAPSVGHGPDEQF
TRBV15	TRBJ2-2	ATSRERSGTGLDSNTGELF
TRBV4-3	TRBJ1-1	ASSLLPNTEAF
TRBV6-1	TRBJ1-4	ASHRRGGRTNEKLF
TRBV20-1	TRBJ2-3	SASNLDTQY
TRBV20-1	TRBJ1-2	SAADRGRYGYT
TRBV27	TRBJ1-4	ASIPYSTGLKNKKLF
TRBV9	TRBJ2-1	ASSVGSSGNGEQF
TRBV5-1	TRBJ1-1	ASSLEGGSAF
TRBV2	TRBJ2-1	ASSELAGDNEQF
TRBV11-3	TRBJ1-1	ASSFAGNSEAF
TRBV28	TRBJ1-2	ASSLSVGGGESYGYT
TRBV19	TRBJ1-5	ASSATGGNQPQH
TRBV27	TRBJ2-7	ASKRGGPSYEQY
TRBV30	TRBJ1-1	AWVLNTEAF
TRBV29-1	TRBJ1-1	SWGEGNTEAF
TRBV6-5	TRBJ2-1	ASSYTSSPMAQEQF
TRBV6-1	TRBJ2-7	ASPRKAGDAYEQY
TRBV5-1	TRBJ2-7	ASSLVGPTYEQY
TRBV2	TRBJ1-3	ASSEGHSKRNTIY
TRBV6-5	TRBJ1-2	ASRPPPGQGHRGDGYT
TRBV6-1	TRBJ2-7	ASSLGGRIYEQY
TRBV4-2	TRBJ1-5	ASSLDRGLSNQPQH
TRBV6-2/TRBV6-3	TRBJ2-7	ASSQTVIRYEQY
TRBV6-1	TRBJ1-6	ASRLTGVNSPLH
TRBV5-5	TRBJ1-1	ASSLYGLSTEAF
TRBV20-1	TRBJ1-5	SAESISHQPQH
TRBV5-1	TRBJ2-7	ASSLGSSYEQY
TRBV7-9	TRBJ2-7	ASSDRFYEQY
TRBV20-1	TRBJ2-7	SARDLASGANYEQY
TRBV5-1	TRBJ2-5	ASSLKAGEETQY
TRBV20-1	TRBJ2-4	SARDPGGAIIQY